This T cell receptor (beta chain) was obtained from a study of identical twins. Broader study findings: Where beta out-of-frame sequences were concerned, excess twin sharing was weaker.

With 6 bases clipped from V and 2 bases from J, the junction kept 7 bases outside the gene matches. This CDR3 comprises 14 residues. Per the germline V gene, CDR1 is DFQATT and CDR2 is SNEGSKA (reference sequence). A universal primer site arose from template switching, and cDNA bore unique molecular identifiers. TCRdb re-called the 5' RACE reads through MiXCR, storing one row per CDR3 protein. The sample lists roughly 260,000 distinct CDR3 sequences, 11% to 15% occurring once. A word on this clonotype: Antigen: not known.

Sequences were obtained from memory (CD45RO+) T cells sorted from blood. The sequence came from a woman aged 18-29 years in good health. The chain combines TRBV20-1 with TRBJ2-3, with TRBD2 identical over 8 bases. DNA of the CDR3: TGCAGTGCGGAATCTAGCGGGTCCACAGATACGCAGTATTTT. Protein product: CSAESSGSTDTQYF.